This T cell receptor beta chain was retrieved from a study of shared clonotypes between healthy human individuals. Study results and limitations: Rarefaction revealed incomplete sorted-subset sequencing despite large depth. The researchers took only blood, and tissue repertoires probably look different.

Naive CD8 isolation took CD45RO-negative cells positively selected for CCR7 and excluded terminally differentiated effector memory CD45RA+ cells. Authors' methods: ImmunoSEQ output lacked quality scores and full-length reads, limiting matched filtering. Profiling relied on immunoSEQ multiplex PCR, and the TCRdb table lists in-frame clones only, not all of them. V and J calls and clone size follow that table, whereas D and trimming were derived from the DNA. The data show 2 million or so clones, with about 95% seen just once and about 1.1% held by the top ten. Remarks on this clone: Its antigen is currently unknown.

Germline CDR1 and CDR2: SGDLS and YYNGEE. The ends were cut back, 3 bases at V and 5 bases at J, with 12 bases in the middle. The CDR3 has 14 residues. Sequenced input: naive CD8+ T cells sorted from blood. The receptor's source is a man younger than 30 in good health. The chain combines TRBV9 with TRBJ2-1; perhaps TRBD2 as D (6 bases). Written as DNA, the CDR3 is TGTGCCAGCAGCGGCCCCCCGGGGGACAATGAGCAGTTCTTC. Translated: CASSGPPGDNEQFF.